The 31 T cell receptor beta chains listed next were all sequenced from one sample in a study of T cell repertoires in aging, cancer and after chemotherapy. Amplification of TCR beta used genomic DNA extracted from peripheral blood. TRB rearrangements spanning V, D and J were amplified using mixed TRB-A/B primers. From the multiplex PCR reads, TCRdb called clonotypes with MiXCR, one entry per CDR3 protein. The sample gives thousands of distinct CDR3 sequences, about a fifth of which show up once; approximately 19% is in the top ten. The sequenced sample consisted of blood. Receptors were obtained from a human donor with a blood cancer.

The rearrangement uses TRBV20-1 and TRBJ1-3; TRBD1 agrees at 7 bases. V gave up 4 bases and J gave up 8 bases; unmatched junction bases: 11. CDR1 is DFQATT, CDR2 SNEGSKA, per germline (reference sequence). The CDR3 is 14 amino acids. This CDR3 is CSATTQGRGDTIYF. In DNA, the CDR3 is TGCAGTGCTACCACACAGGGGCGCGGGGACACCATATATTTT.

A remark on this clonotype: The junction and the germline gene differ at one end; a read error may be behind it. The rearrangement links TRBV7-3 to TRBJ2-7; D may be TRBD2 (5 bases). Germline loops: CDR1 SGHTA, CDR2 FQGTGA. The length of the CDR3 is 14 residues. The CDR3 DNA reads as TGTGCGAGCAGCGTGGCGGGCGGCCCCTACGAGCAGTACTTC. This codes for CASSVAGGPYEQYF.

This clonotype is medium-sized in the sample. The rearrangement joins TRBV20-1 to TRBJ2-1; no clear D. Germline V gives CDR1 DFQATT, CDR2 SNEGSKA (reference sequence). Deletions cut 3 bases from V and 0 bases from J, with 12 bases between. The CDR3 has 15 residues. The CDR3, as DNA: TGCAGTGCTAGGTTACTCCTCAGCTCCTACAATGAGCAGTTCTTC. It encodes CSARLLLSSYNEQFF.

This clonotype qualifies as medium-sized. V is TRBV30 and J is TRBJ2-2; tentatively, D is TRBD2 (5 bases). In germline, CDR1 is GTSNPN, CDR2 SVGIG (reference sequence). This CDR3 region has 13 residues. Trimming pared 2 bases from V and 3 bases from J, leaving 7 bases between. The CDR3 DNA reads TGTGCCTGGAGTCAGCGGCACACCGGGGAGCTGTTTTTT. This codes for CAWSQRHTGELFF.

Comment on this clonotype: A read error may be the cause here, since a much bigger clone is one base away. V gene TRBV12-3 or TRBV12-4 combines with J gene TRBJ1-2; weak D call: TRBD1 (5 bases). This CDR3 comprises 12 residues. Deletions cut 6 bases from V and 13 bases from J, with 18 bases between. The CDR3 sequence: CASSPAQGLSTF. The CDR3 DNA follows: TGTGCCAGCAGCCCTGCTCAGGGACTCTCCACCTTC.

In its sample, this clonotype was seen a few times. The chain recombines TRBV30 with TRBJ2-4, with a tentative D call TRBD1 (5 bases). Germline values: CDR1 GTSNPN, CDR2 SVGIG (reference sequence). Trimming stripped 3 bases from V and 0 bases from J, with 18 bases between. The CDR3 runs to 17 residues. The CDR3 reads CAWRQAVETVAKNIQYF. For the CDR3, the DNA is TGTGCCTGGAGACAGGCAGTCGAAACCGTAGCCAAAAACATTCAGTACTTC.

This clonotype ranks as medium-sized (0.01 to 0.1%). The chain combines TRBV20-1 with TRBJ1-2; the D gene is possibly TRBD1 (6 bases). This CDR3 has 13 amino acids. Germline V CDR1 and CDR2: DFQATT, SNEGSKA (reference sequence). The V end was cut by 5 bases, the J end by 4 bases, with 14 bases between. The CDR3 DNA follows: TGCAGTGCTCATAACATGGACAGCTATGGCTACACCTTC. Residues: CSAHNMDSYGYTF.

This clonotype counts as medium-sized. This sequence joins TRBV27 and TRBJ2-7, with TRBD2 matching 13 bases. The V and J ends lost 5 bases and 3 bases, in that order; junction bases with no gene match: 7. From germline, CDR1 is MNHEY and CDR2 SMNVEV (reference sequence). The CDR3 contains 16 residues. CDR3 nucleotides: TGTGCCAGCAGTAAGGGGACTAGCGGGACCAACTACGAGCAGTACTTC. It yields the protein CASSKGTSGTNYEQYF.

The chain has TRBV10-3 and TRBJ1-1; no definite D call. Germline CDR1 ENHRY, CDR2 SYGVKD. With 6 bases removed from V and 11 bases from J, the gap between germline ends came to 22 bases. The length of the CDR3 is 14 residues. The CDR3 here is CAIRSPRTRVEAFF. In nucleotides, the CDR3 is TGTGCCATCAGGAGTCCCCGGACTCGGGTTGAGGCTTTCTTT.

In nucleotides, the CDR3 is TGCAGCGTTGGGACAGGGGATTCACCCCTCCACTTT. It specifies CSVGTGDSPLHF. This chain joins TRBV29-1 and TRBJ1-6; TRBD1 aligns across 9 bases. With 4 bases clipped from V and 8 bases from J, the junction kept 0 bases outside the gene matches. The CDR3 has 12 residues. From germline, CDR1 is SQVTM and CDR2 ANQGSEA.

The rearrangement uses TRBV6-2 or TRBV6-3 and TRBJ1-2; 7 bases match TRBD1. Germline V gene data show CDR1 as MNHEY and CDR2 as SVGEGT. Trimming took 8 bases from V and 2 from J; bases not matched to a gene: 8. The CDR3 totals 14 residues. CDR3 region: CASGGRDRNYGYTF. The CDR3, as DNA: TGTGCCAGCGGGGGCCGGGACAGAAACTATGGCTACACCTTC.

This clonotype ranks as medium-sized (0.01 to 0.1%). J is TRBJ2-1 and V is TRBV5-5; 7 nucleotides match TRBD1. With 3 bases clipped from V and 5 bases from J, the junction kept 11 bases outside the gene matches. This CDR3 has 16 residues. Germline CDR1 is SGHKS and CDR2 is YYEKEE (reference sequence). The CDR3 region is CASSSKPGQPDNEQFF. The CDR3, as DNA: TGTGCCAGCAGCTCGAAACCGGGACAGCCGGACAATGAGCAGTTCTTC.

The V and J genes are TRBV20-1 and TRBJ1-6; D perhaps matches TRBD1 (6 bases). CDR1 is DFQATT, CDR2 SNEGSKA, per germline (reference sequence). V shed 5 bases and J shed 6 bases, with 14 bases lying between them. This CDR3 comprises 14 residues. The CDR3 region is CSAPPRQVNSPLHF. In DNA, the CDR3 is TGCAGTGCTCCTCCCCGACAGGTTAATTCACCCCTCCACTTT.

This clonotype was seen a few times. The chain uses TRBV7-9 and TRBJ2-3; either TRBD1 or TRBD2 may supply D (5 bases each). CDR3 length: 13 amino acids. Germline-derived CDR1 and CDR2 are SEHNR and FQNEAQ (reference sequence). The germline V and J ends were trimmed by 0 bases and 9 bases, with 10 bases remaining between them. The CDR3 nucleotides read TGTGCCAGCAGCTTAGCCGGGACGCCGACGCAGTATTTT. As protein: CASSLAGTPTQYF.

By sample fraction, this clonotype is medium-sized. The J gene is TRBJ2-5, the V gene TRBV20-1; TRBD2 is a possible D gene (5 bases). The V and J ends lost 6 bases and 7 bases respectively, with 15 bases between them. The CDR3 spans 12 residues. The germline V gene has CDR1 DFQATT and CDR2 SNEGSKA (reference sequence). For the CDR3, the DNA is TGCAGTGCGAGAACTAGTACGGGGACCCAGTACTTC. Translation gives CSARTSTGTQYF.

The sample holds one count of this clonotype. The rearrangement uses TRBV6-6 and TRBJ2-7, with 7 bases identical to TRBD1. The V gene end was trimmed by 6 bases and the J gene end by 0 bases; junction bases not matched to a gene: 11. CDR3 size: 16 residues. The germline gives CDR1 MNHNY, CDR2 SVGAGI (reference sequence). CDR3 protein: CASSRRDSLLSYEQYF. CDR3 nucleotide sequence: TGTGCCAGCAGCCGCCGGGACAGCCTCCTCTCCTACGAGCAGTACTTC.

The chain's CDR3 is CASSLRGGSPLHF. The CDR3 nucleotides are TGTGCCAGCAGTCTCCGGGGAGGATCACCCCTCCACTTT. The gene calls are TRBV12-3 or TRBV12-4 and TRBJ1-6; D gene uncertain. Trimming shortened V by 5 bases and J by 10 bases, and 12 bases separated the two germline ends. The CDR3 consists of 13 residues.

The V gene is TRBV20-1, the J gene TRBJ2-3, with 7 bases fitting TRBD2. Germline V lookup: CDR1 DFQATT, CDR2 SNEGSKA (reference sequence). V lost 4 bases, J lost 2 bases, and 6 bases stayed unmatched. CDR3 length: 14 residues. For the CDR3, the DNA is TGCAGTGCTATCTCGGGGGGAATCACAGATACGCAGTATTTT. It specifies CSAISGGITDTQYF.

This clonotype has a handful of counts. One junction end does not reproduce the germline sequence, and a read error may be involved. The chain is built from TRBV5-6 and TRBJ2-7; TRBD2 aligns across 7 bases. CDR3 length equals 18 residues. The germline V gene has CDR1 SGHDT and CDR2 YYEEEE. The CDR3, as DNA: TGCGCCAGCAGCTTGGTATATCTGGGGGGGGTCCGGGGCTACGAGCAGTACTTC. Translating gives CASSLVYLGGVRGYEQYF.

This clonotype qualifies as medium-sized. V gene TRBV18 combines with J gene TRBJ2-7, with D perhaps TRBD2 (5 bases). V lost 4 bases, J lost 5 bases, and 12 bases lay in between. Germline lookup yields CDR1 KGHSH and CDR2 LQKENI. This CDR3 spans 13 amino acids. CDR3 nucleotides: TGTGCCAGCTCACTAGAAAGCGGAGACGAGCAGTACTTC. Translated: CASSLESGDEQYF.

This chain uses TRBV9 with TRBJ1-1; D not resolved. This CDR3 is 14 amino acids long. Germline CDR1 is SGDLS and CDR2 is YYNGEE. Trimming stripped 0 bases from V and 3 bases from J, with 9 bases between. Written as DNA, the CDR3 is TGTGCCAGCAGCGTAGCAAGGGTGGACACTGAAGCTTTCTTT. Translated, it gives CASSVARVDTEAFF.

This clonotype showed up just once. This chain joins TRBV5-6 and TRBJ2-7; D uncertain. CDR3 length: 13 amino acids. Germline lookup yields CDR1 SGHDT and CDR2 YYEEEE. Trimming took off 2 bases at V and 0 bases at J, with 6 bases between the two ends. CDR3 sequence: CASSLSSSYEQYF. The CDR3, as DNA: TGTGCCAGCAGCTTAAGCAGCTCCTACGAGCAGTACTTC.

Regarding this clonotype: This may be a read error, as it is one base from a much larger clone. The chain joins TRBV10-3 to TRBJ2-1; D gene ambiguous. The germline gives CDR1 ENHRY, CDR2 SYGVKD. The CDR3 loop spans 11 amino acids. Trimming took off 4 bases at V and 11 bases at J, with 9 bases between the two ends. CDR3 in DNA: TGTGCCATCAGTGCCTCTAGAAAGCAGTTCTTC. The encoded protein is CAISASRKQFF.

The V and J genes are TRBV7-6 and TRBJ1-2; D ambiguous. The CDR3 length is 12 residues. V was pared by 1 base and J by 4 bases, with 4 bases between. Germline V gene lookup returns CDR1 SGHVS and CDR2 FNYEAQ. CDR3 amino acids: CASSLGGYGYTF. The CDR3 nucleotides are TGTGCCAGCAGCTTAGGGGGCTATGGCTACACCTTC.

This clonotype was found a few times. V usage is TRBV4-2 and J usage is TRBJ2-7; 11 bases line up with TRBD2. The CDR3 is 17 amino acids. From germline, CDR1 is LGHNA and CDR2 YNFKEQ. With 0 bases clipped from V and 4 bases from J, the junction kept 8 bases outside the gene matches. The CDR3 protein is CASSQEAAGTSGYEQYF. The CDR3 DNA follows: TGTGCCAGCAGCCAAGAGGCAGCCGGGACTAGCGGATACGAGCAGTACTTC.

In the case of this clonotype: This sequence may be a read error, since a much larger clone differs from it by one base. The chain combines TRBV5-6 with TRBJ2-7; D perhaps matches TRBD2 (5 bases). This CDR3 is built from 13 residues. Trimming took off 0 bases at V and 3 bases at J, with 7 bases between the two ends. CDR1 and CDR2 from the germline V gene are SGHDT and YYEEEE. The CDR3 DNA follows: TGTGCCAGCAGCTTGGAGACTATCTACGAGCAGTACTTC. Its protein is CASSLETIYEQYF.

Comments on this clonotype: A read error may account for a junction end that differs from germline. This chain uses TRBV15 with TRBJ1-1; D is undetermined. CDR3 length: 15 residues. Germline V gives CDR1 LNHNV, CDR2 YYDKDF (reference sequence). The CDR3: CATSPRKAAATEASF. In DNA, the CDR3 is TGTGCCACCAGCCCTCGTAAGGCGGCCGCAACTGAAGCTTCCTTT.

This CDR3 is CATSRDLVYYPKAGGTYNEQFF. DNA for the CDR3: TGTGCCACCAGCAGAGATCTCGTGTATTATCCAAAAGCGGGAGGTACCTACAATGAGCAGTTCTTC. The chain links TRBV15 to TRBJ2-1; TRBD2 agrees at 9 bases. Germline values: CDR1 LNHNV, CDR2 YYDKDF (reference sequence). The CDR3 runs to 22 residues. After removal of 0 bases from V and 2 bases from J, the junction contained 20 bases not matched to a gene.

This clonotype is medium-sized within its sample. This chain uses TRBV5-6 with TRBJ2-1, with no clear D. CDR1 is SGHDT, CDR2 YYEEEE, per germline. Trimming left V 6 bases short and J 5 bases short, with 15 bases between. There are 14 residues in the CDR3. The CDR3 DNA reads as TGTGCCAGCACCCCCGGATCCTTTAACAATGAGCAGTTCTTC. Protein: CASTPGSFNNEQFF.

This clonotype is labeled medium-sized (0.01 to 0.1%). The gene calls are TRBV18 and TRBJ2-1, with TRBD1 as a possible D gene (6 bases). There are 14 residues in the CDR3. Trimming took 1 base from V and 9 from J, leaving 13 bases between them. CDR1 KGHSH and CDR2 LQKENI come from the germline V gene. CDR3 loop: CASSPQQGWGEQFF. CDR3 bases: TGTGCCAGCTCACCACAACAGGGATGGGGTGAGCAGTTCTTC.

Concerning this clonotype: Mismatch with germline at one junction end may stem from a read error. The chain combines TRBV5-5 with TRBJ1-1; D gene uncertain. The germline gives CDR1 SGHKS, CDR2 YYEKEE (reference sequence). This CDR3 comprises 12 residues. Here the CDR3 reads CASALGGTEAFF. The CDR3 DNA reads as TGCGCCAGCGCCCTCGGAGGGACTGAAGCTTTCTTT.